This T cell receptor (beta chain) was identified in a study of blood T cell repertoires in COVID-19. Study-wide background: Sites across the United States, Italy and Spain contributed samples from acute and convalescent COVID-19.

This clone was counted between two and nine times. Clones were read by immunoSEQ multiplex PCR, and TCRdb kept only the in-frame ones, dropping some. The sample shows 250,000 to 400,000 clones, around 90% of them seen only once. This CDR3 is built from 14 residues. Germline lookup yields CDR1 MNHEY and CDR2 SVGAGI. The V and J ends lost 5 bases and 0 bases respectively, with 11 bases between them. Sample: PBMCs or T cells enriched from blood (not recorded which). The source of this sequence is a man aged 55 to 70 who had recovered from COVID-19. The V call is TRBV6-5, the J call TRBJ2-7; maybe TRBD1 (6 bases). This chain's CDR3 is CASSLQGGSYEQYF. In DNA form, the CDR3 reads TGTGCCAGCAGTCTACAGGGTGGCTCCTACGAGCAGTACTTC.